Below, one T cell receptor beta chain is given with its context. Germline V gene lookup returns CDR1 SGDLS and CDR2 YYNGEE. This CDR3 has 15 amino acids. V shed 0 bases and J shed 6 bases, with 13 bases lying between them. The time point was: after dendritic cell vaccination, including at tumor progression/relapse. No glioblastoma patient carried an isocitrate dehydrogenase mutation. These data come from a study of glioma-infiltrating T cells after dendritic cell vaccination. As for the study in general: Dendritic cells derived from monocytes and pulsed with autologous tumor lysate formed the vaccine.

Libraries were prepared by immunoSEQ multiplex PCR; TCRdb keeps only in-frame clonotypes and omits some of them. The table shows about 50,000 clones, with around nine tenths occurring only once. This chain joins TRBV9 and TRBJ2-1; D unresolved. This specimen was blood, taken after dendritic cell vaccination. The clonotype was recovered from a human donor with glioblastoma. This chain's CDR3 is CASSVGLVPSNEQFF. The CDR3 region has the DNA TGTGCCAGCAGCGTAGGGCTAGTTCCGTCCAATGAGCAGTTCTTC.